Below, 5 T cell receptor beta chains from the same sample are listed, as sequenced in a study of beta chain features in type 1 diabetes. cDNA synthesis used the whole RNA isolate, giving expressed TCRB sequences. The assay was immunoSEQ multiplex PCR, and TCRdb's table has in-frame clones only and misses some. The data hold 300,000 to 450,000 clones, with around an eighth observed a single time. The sample comprised naive CD4+ T cells from blood. These receptors all come from a man younger than 30 in good health.

This clone was picked up a small number of times. This rearrangement joins TRBV4-3 to TRBJ1-2; D is ambiguous. The V gene's germline CDR1 is LGHNA and CDR2 YSLEER. V shed 1 base and J shed 2 bases, with 8 bases lying between them. This CDR3 contains 14 residues. CDR3: CASSQGVLNYGYTF. CDR3 nucleotide sequence: TGCGCCAGCAGCCAAGGTGTTCTCAACTATGGCTACACCTTC.

This clone was found a few times. The rearrangement joins TRBV28 to TRBJ1-4; D is unresolved. There are 12 residues in the CDR3. V dropped 7 bases and J dropped 7 bases, with 10 bases sitting between them. Per germline, CDR1 MDHEN and CDR2 SYDVKM. DNA of the CDR3: TGTGCCAGCAAGGGCGGGGTTGAAAAACTGTTTTTT. This encodes CASKGGVEKLFF.

This clone was counted only a few times. This sequence joins TRBV18 and TRBJ1-2; D remains unclear. Looked up from germline, CDR1 is KGHSH and CDR2 is LQKENI. Trimming took off 6 bases at V and 6 bases at J, with 14 bases between the two ends. The CDR3 extends over 13 amino acids. The CDR3 nucleotides read TGTGCCAGCTCCTTCACAGCGGAGGATGGCTACACCTTC. It encodes CASSFTAEDGYTF.

The CDR3: CASSPQWGQNEKLFF. As DNA, the CDR3 is TGTGCCAGCTCACCCCAGTGGGGGCAAAACGAAAAACTGTTTTTT. The chain links TRBV18 to TRBJ1-4; D is possibly TRBD1 (6 bases). CDR1 and CDR2 (germline): KGHSH, LQKENI. The V end lost 3 bases, the J end lost 8 bases, and 16 bases lay between the germline ends. This CDR3 spans 15 amino acids.

This clone has only one observation. The V call is TRBV7-9, the J call TRBJ2-5; D possibly corresponds to TRBD2 (5 bases). Germline V gene data show CDR1 as SEHNR and CDR2 as FQNEAQ (reference sequence). The CDR3 loop spans 13 amino acids. Trimming removed 5 bases from V and 11 bases from J, with 18 bases in between. The CDR3 spells CASSPREGGEQYF. CDR3 coding DNA: TGTGCCAGCAGCCCTCGTGAGGGCGGTGAGCAGTACTTC.